The 25 T cell receptor beta chains below all came from one sample that was sequenced in a study of T cells in Graves' hyperthyroidism and ophthalmopathy. Amplification of TCR beta CDR3 regions used RNA as the template. The study used the HTBI primer set for a first-round RT-PCR of the TCR CDR3. TCRdb re-called the multiplex PCR reads through MiXCR, storing one row per CDR3 protein. The table has more than 300,000 distinct CDR3 sequences, roughly 13% seen once. The sequencing input was blood. Every receptor here comes from a woman aged 18-35 years with Graves' hyperthyroidism.

With respect to this clonotype: A much larger clone lies a single base off, so this may be a read error. The chain couples TRBV2 to TRBJ1-5, with D maybe TRBD1 (5 bases). Trimming left V 2 bases short and J 6 bases short, with 11 bases between. Per germline, CDR1 SNHLY and CDR2 FYNNEI. The CDR3 contains 14 residues. CDR3 coding DNA: TGTGCCAGCAGTGAATCCGGGGGTAGTCAGCCCCAGCATTTT. Translation gives CASSESGGSQPQHF.

The sample holds many counts of this clonotype. The chain employs TRBV13 and TRBJ2-1; 7 nucleotides agree with TRBD2. Per germline, CDR1 PRHDT and CDR2 FYEKMQ (reference sequence). The CDR3 spans 15 residues. Losses at the gene ends were 5 bases for V and 8 bases for J; bases not matched to a gene: 12. The CDR3 sequence is CASSPGVVGGYEQFF. The CDR3 DNA is TGTGCCAGCAGCCCCGGGGTAGTGGGGGGGTATGAGCAGTTCTTC.

This clonotype was counted ten times or more. The chain couples TRBV10-3 to TRBJ2-1; D might be TRBD2 (7 bases). The germline V gene encodes CDR1 ENHRY and CDR2 SYGVKD. V gave up 10 bases and J gave up 7 bases, with 20 bases separating them. This CDR3 is 14 amino acids long. The CDR3 DNA sequence: TGTGCCACCTATAAAGGGGGGGGCGATAATGAGCAGTTCTTC. This sequence encodes CATYKGGGDNEQFF.

This clonotype appeared a few times. The rearrangement links TRBV20-1 to TRBJ2-3; the D is unclear. Germline CDR1 reads DFQATT; CDR2 reads SNEGSKA (reference sequence). The CDR3 runs to 16 residues. V was clipped by 0 bases and J by 0 bases, with 13 bases between them. CDR3 nucleotide sequence: TGCAGTGCTAGAGATGACGGACGGTCTAGCACAGATACGCAGTATTTT. It translates to CSARDDGRSSTDTQYF.

The J gene is TRBJ1-1, the V gene TRBV12-5, with 7 bases fitting TRBD1. Germline CDR1 and CDR2: LGHNT and FRNRAP. V shed 1 base, J shed 5 bases, and the junction held 10 bases outside the gene matches. This CDR3 is 16 amino acids long. In nucleotides, the CDR3 is TGTGCTAGTGGTTTGGAGCAGGGGGAATTCGAAACTGAAGCTTTCTTT. Its protein is CASGLEQGEFETEAFF.

The rearrangement joins TRBV12-3 or TRBV12-4 to TRBJ2-2, with D possibly TRBD1 on 6 matching bases. The CDR3 contains 13 residues. V was shortened by 10 bases and J by 4 bases, with 13 bases between the two germline ends. CDR3 coding DNA: TGTGCCACAGGACAGATCGGCACCGGGGAGCTGTTTTTT. Amino acids: CATGQIGTGELFF.

This clonotype was seen repeatedly, ten times or more. The chain employs TRBV20-1 and TRBJ1-2; 12 bases map to TRBD1. There are 14 residues in the CDR3. Germline CDR1 is DFQATT and CDR2 is SNEGSKA (reference sequence). With V trimmed by 4 bases and J by 4 bases, 4 bases remained unmatched. CDR3 amino acids: CSATGTGGGYGYTF. The CDR3 coding sequence is TGCAGTGCTACCGGGACAGGGGGCGGCTATGGCTACACCTTC.

This clonotype was detected only a few times. This rearrangement joins TRBV14 to TRBJ1-6; possible D gene TRBD1, 6 bases. The CDR3 covers 14 residues. In germline, CDR1 is SGHDN, CDR2 FVKESK. V lost 7 bases and J lost 9, with 16 bases in between. The CDR3 loop reads CASTEDRFTSPLHF. For the CDR3, the DNA is TGTGCCAGCACCGAAGACAGGTTCACTTCACCCCTCCACTTT.

This clonotype was counted ten times or more. This chain links TRBV5-1 with TRBJ1-5; D gene unclear. Germline assignment: CDR1 SGHRS and CDR2 YFSETQ. CDR3 size: 15 residues. The ends were cut back, 0 bases at V and 2 bases at J, with 9 bases in the middle. CDR3 coding DNA: TGCGCCAGCAGCTTGGATCTAACGGGCAATCAGCCCCAGCATTTT. Protein: CASSLDLTGNQPQHF.

This clonotype was detected many times. The chain is built from TRBV2 and TRBJ2-5; possible D gene TRBD1, 6 bases. Between the trimmed V and J ends, which lost 6 bases and 5 bases, there was a span of 16 bases. The length of the CDR3 is 14 residues. Germline-derived CDR1 and CDR2 are SNHLY and FYNNEI. CDR3 sequence: CASRKQGEVETQYF. The CDR3, as DNA: TGTGCCAGCAGGAAACAGGGTGAGGTGGAGACCCAGTACTTC.

The chain joins TRBV6-2 or TRBV6-3 to TRBJ1-5, with D unresolved. V was trimmed by 3 bases and J by 2 bases, leaving 14 bases between them. CDR3 length equals 16 residues. Germline loops: CDR1 MNHEY, CDR2 SVGEGT. CDR3 region: CASSYFRVDRNQPQHF. DNA of the CDR3: TGTGCCAGCAGTTATTTTCGAGTTGACCGCAATCAGCCCCAGCATTTT.

This clonotype was observed at least ten times. This chain links TRBV6-1 with TRBJ2-7; 9 positions agree with TRBD2. Germline CDR1 MNHNS, CDR2 SASEGT. The CDR3 sequence is 13 residues long. V lost 6 bases and J lost 4; bases outside the gene matches: 4. The CDR3 loop is CASRASGKYEQYF. CDR3 nucleotides: TGTGCCAGCAGAGCTAGCGGGAAGTACGAGCAGTACTTC.

This clonotype has a count of ten or more. The chain employs TRBV10-3 and TRBJ1-1; the D gene is possibly TRBD1 (5 bases). Trimming stripped 0 bases from V and 6 bases from J, with 8 bases between. Germline values: CDR1 ENHRY, CDR2 SYGVKD. There are 13 residues in the CDR3. CDR3 DNA sequence: TGTGCCATCAGTGAGTCGCAGGGACCTGAAGCTTTCTTT. Its protein product is CAISESQGPEAFF.

The chain recombines TRBV9 with TRBJ2-3; 11 bases map to TRBD2. Germline V gene lookup returns CDR1 SGDLS and CDR2 YYNGEE. There are 14 residues in the CDR3. V was clipped by 4 bases and J by 5 bases; unmatched bases: 3. The CDR3 region is CASSYSGGEDTQYF. In DNA, the CDR3 is TGTGCCAGCAGCTATAGCGGGGGGGAAGATACGCAGTATTTT.

This clonotype has ten or more counts. The chain joins TRBV10-3 to TRBJ2-1; weak D call: TRBD1 (6 bases). V dropped 10 bases and J dropped 3 bases, with 16 bases sitting between them. The CDR3 runs to 14 residues. Germline CDR1 reads ENHRY; CDR2 reads SYGVKD. CDR3 in amino acids: CANNLGALYNEQFF. The CDR3 DNA follows: TGTGCCAACAATCTGGGGGCCCTCTACAATGAGCAGTTCTTC.

This clonotype has a count of ten or more. The genes are TRBV27 and TRBJ1-1; 7 bases map to TRBD1. This CDR3 is 18 amino acids long. The junction had 16 bases not matched to a gene; V was cut back by 4 bases and J by 2 bases. CDR1 and CDR2 from the germline V gene are MNHEY and SMNVEV (reference sequence). The CDR3 is CASSSYTGAPYSNTEAFF. The CDR3 nucleotides are TGTGCCAGCAGTTCTTATACAGGGGCCCCATATTCCAACACTGAAGCTTTCTTT.

This clonotype has at least ten counts. The chain carries TRBV19 and TRBJ2-7; the match to TRBD1 covers 8 bases. This CDR3 contains 15 residues. Germline V gene lookup returns CDR1 LNHDA and CDR2 SQIVND (reference sequence). With 5 bases clipped from V and 0 bases from J, the junction kept 6 bases outside the gene matches. This CDR3 reads CASSEGQGVSYEQYF. The DNA for the CDR3 is TGTGCCAGTAGTGAAGGACAGGGTGTCTCCTACGAGCAGTACTTC.

This clonotype was seen many times. V usage is TRBV28 and J usage is TRBJ1-5; possibly TRBD1 for D (5 bases). CDR1 is MDHEN, CDR2 SYDVKM, per germline. Trimming removed 6 bases from V and 6 bases from J, with 12 bases in between. This CDR3 is 13 amino acids long. DNA of the CDR3: TGTGCCAGCAGGCAGGGTGTTAGTCAGCCCCAGCATTTT. Translated: CASRQGVSQPQHF.

This clonotype was recorded many times. The chain carries TRBV7-3 and TRBJ1-6; 9 nucleotides match TRBD1. The CDR3 contains 18 residues. Losses at the gene ends were 5 bases for V and 5 bases for J; bases not matched to a gene: 13. Per the germline V gene, CDR1 is SGHTA and CDR2 is FQGTGA. As DNA, the CDR3 is TGTGCCAGCAGCCGAGGAACAGGGGGCATTAAGGATAATTCACCCCTCCACTTT. Its translation is CASSRGTGGIKDNSPLHF. Combining the CDR3 with reference TRBV7-3 and TRBJ1-6 gives the whole variable domain GAGVSQTPSNKVTEKGKYVELRCDPISGHTALYWYRQSLGQGPEFLIYFQGTGAADDSGLPNDRFFAVRPEGSVSTLKIQRTERGDSAVYLCASSRGTGGIKDNSPLHFGNGTRLTVT.

The V gene is TRBV4-2, the J gene TRBJ2-5; 9 bases are a match to TRBD1. Germline CDR1 and CDR2: LGHNA and YNFKEQ. This CDR3 is 16 amino acids long. The trim removed 2 bases at V and 5 bases at J, leaving 9 bases unmatched. CDR3 loop: CASSQPPGQGKETQYF. CDR3 nucleotide sequence: TGTGCCAGCAGCCAACCACCGGGACAGGGAAAGGAGACCCAGTACTTC.

At least ten counts were recorded for this clonotype. This chain connects TRBV7-2 to TRBJ2-1; no reliable D call. V dropped 1 base and J dropped 7 bases, with 8 bases sitting between them. The CDR3 extends over 13 amino acids. CDR1 SGHTA and CDR2 FQGNSA come from the germline V gene. CDR3 DNA: TGTGCCAGCAGCTTAGGTCGGGTAAATGAGCAGTTCTTC. As protein: CASSLGRVNEQFF.

This chain uses TRBV20-1 with TRBJ1-4; 12 bases match TRBD1. The CDR3 totals 14 residues. Per the germline V gene, CDR1 is DFQATT and CDR2 is SNEGSKA (reference sequence). V trimming: 3 bases; J trimming: 7 bases; junction bases outside the gene matches: 3. CDR3 bases: TGCAGTGCTAGGGGACAGGGGGCAGGTGAAAAACTGTTTTTT. Its protein product is CSARGQGAGEKLFF.

This clonotype has ten or more counts. The J gene is TRBJ1-5, the V gene TRBV30; weak D call: TRBD1 (5 bases). The germline V gene encodes CDR1 GTSNPN and CDR2 SVGIG (reference sequence). Trimming cost V 0 bases and J 7 bases, with 10 bases left between them. CDR3 length equals 13 residues. CDR3 nucleotides: TGTGCCTGGAGTGTACGGGGGGAGCAGCCCCAGCATTTT. Translated, it gives CAWSVRGEQPQHF. Variable domain in full (rest from reference TRBV30 and TRBJ1-5): SQTIHQWPATLVQPVGSPLSLECTVEGTSNPNLYWYRQAAGRGLQLLFYSVGIGQISSEVPQNLSASRPQDRQFILSSKKLLLSDSGFYLCAWSVRGEQPQHFGDGTRLSIL.

This clonotype was counted only a few times. This chain links TRBV14 with TRBJ2-2; TRBD2 aligns across 13 bases. V lost 2 bases and J lost 0; bases outside the gene matches: 12. The CDR3 contains 21 residues. CDR1 SGHDN and CDR2 FVKESK come from the germline V gene. The chain's CDR3 is CASSQMGRTSGRSSNTGELFF. CDR3 DNA sequence: TGTGCCAGCAGCCAAATGGGACGGACTAGCGGGAGATCGTCGAACACCGGGGAGCTGTTTTTT.

This rearrangement joins TRBV9 to TRBJ2-1; TRBD2 matches 15 bases. In germline, CDR1 is SGDLS, CDR2 YYNGEE. The CDR3 length is 18 residues. The V and J ends lost 0 bases and 7 bases, in that order; junction bases with no gene match: 8. As DNA, the CDR3 is TGTGCCAGCAGCGTAGGTGGACTAGCGGGGGGGCCGGGGAATGAGCAGTTCTTC. This sequence encodes CASSVGGLAGGPGNEQFF.